This T cell receptor (beta chain) was captured by sequencing in a study of low-dose radiotherapy and immunotherapy resistance in tumors. Overall study context: It was 1 Gy per fraction every two weeks that Cohort 2 received, adding up to 13 Gy over 26 weeks.

Time point meaning: before trial treatment. As their treatment, donors received nivolumab, ipilimumab, aspirin, low-dose cyclophosphamide and low-dose radiotherapy. This clonotype was observed many times. The ends were cut back, 0 bases at V and 2 bases at J, with 12 bases in the middle. Germline V gene sequence: CDR1 SGHRS, CDR2 YFSETQ. CDR3 size: 15 residues. TRAV and TRBV primers primed cDNA for both TCRalpha and TCRbeta. A roughly 20-cycle PCR with a constant-region primer and V-primer adapter amplified TCRs. From the reads, TCRdb called clonotypes with MiXCR, one entry per CDR3 protein. The table records about 60,000 distinct CDR3 sequences, under 30% of them present only once.

The V call is TRBV5-1, the J call TRBJ2-7; D possibly corresponds to TRBD2 (5 bases). The specimen comprised PBMCs, sampled before treatment. This TCR was sampled from a male donor with prostate cancer. The CDR3: CASSLAGVVTYEQYF. CDR3 in DNA: TGCGCCAGCAGCTTGGCCGGGGTAGTAACCTACGAGCAGTACTTC.